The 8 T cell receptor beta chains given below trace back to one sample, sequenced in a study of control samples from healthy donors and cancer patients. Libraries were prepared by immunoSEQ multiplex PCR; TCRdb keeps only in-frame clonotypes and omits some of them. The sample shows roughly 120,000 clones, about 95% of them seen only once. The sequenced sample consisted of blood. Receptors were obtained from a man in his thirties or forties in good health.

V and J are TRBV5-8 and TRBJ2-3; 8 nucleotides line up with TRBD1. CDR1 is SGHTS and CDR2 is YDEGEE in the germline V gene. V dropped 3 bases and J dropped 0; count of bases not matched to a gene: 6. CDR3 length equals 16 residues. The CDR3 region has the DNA TGTGCCAGCAGCTCGACAGGGGCCCGTAGCACAGATACGCAGTATTTT. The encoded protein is CASSSTGARSTDTQYF.

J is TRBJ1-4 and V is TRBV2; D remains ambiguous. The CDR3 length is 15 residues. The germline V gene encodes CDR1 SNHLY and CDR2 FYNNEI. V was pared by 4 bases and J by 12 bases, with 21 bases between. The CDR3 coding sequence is TGTGCCAGCAGTGGGTGGTCCTCAGCGTTTTCGGAACTGTTTTTT. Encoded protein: CASSGWSSAFSELFF.

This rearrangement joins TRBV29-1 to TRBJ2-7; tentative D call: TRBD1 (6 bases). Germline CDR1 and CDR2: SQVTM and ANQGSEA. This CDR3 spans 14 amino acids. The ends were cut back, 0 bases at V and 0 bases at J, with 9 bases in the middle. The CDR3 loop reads CSVEDDRNSYEQYF. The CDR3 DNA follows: TGCAGCGTTGAAGATGACAGGAACTCCTACGAGCAGTACTTC.

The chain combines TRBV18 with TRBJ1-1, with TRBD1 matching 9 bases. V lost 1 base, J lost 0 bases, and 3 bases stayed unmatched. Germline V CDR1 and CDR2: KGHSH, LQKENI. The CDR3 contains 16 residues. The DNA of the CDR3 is TGTGCCAGCTCACCACAAGGGGACAGGGTGAACACTGAAGCTTTCTTT. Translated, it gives CASSPQGDRVNTEAFF.

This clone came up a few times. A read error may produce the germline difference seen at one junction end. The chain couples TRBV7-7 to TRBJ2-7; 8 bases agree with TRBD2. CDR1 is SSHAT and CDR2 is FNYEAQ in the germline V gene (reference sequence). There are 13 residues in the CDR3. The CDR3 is CASSPREGHEQYF. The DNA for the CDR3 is TGTGCTAGCAGCCCACGGGAGGGGCACGAGCAGTACTTC.

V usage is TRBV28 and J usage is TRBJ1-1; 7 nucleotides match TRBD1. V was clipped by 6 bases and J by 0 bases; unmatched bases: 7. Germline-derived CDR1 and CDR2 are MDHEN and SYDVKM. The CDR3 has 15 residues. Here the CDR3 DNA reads TGTGCCAGCAGGTTACCCGGGACAGTGAACACTGAAGCTTTCTTT. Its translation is CASRLPGTVNTEAFF.

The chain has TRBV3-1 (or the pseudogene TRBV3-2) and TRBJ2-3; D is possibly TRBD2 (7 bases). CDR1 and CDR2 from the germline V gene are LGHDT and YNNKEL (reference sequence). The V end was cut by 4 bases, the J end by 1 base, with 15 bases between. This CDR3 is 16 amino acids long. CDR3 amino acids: CASSPQGGGRTDTQYF. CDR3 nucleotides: TGTGCCAGCAGCCCACAAGGGGGGGGACGCACAGATACGCAGTATTTT.

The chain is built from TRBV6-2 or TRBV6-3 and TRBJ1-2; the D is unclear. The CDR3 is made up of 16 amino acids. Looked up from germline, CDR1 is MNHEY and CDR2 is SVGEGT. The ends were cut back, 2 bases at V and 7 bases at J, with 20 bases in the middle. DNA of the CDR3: TGTGCCAGCAGTTACCCGGGCCGGGTGACTTGGGGTGGCTACACCTTC. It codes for CASSYPGRVTWGGYTF.